These 22 T cell receptor beta chains share one sample of origin, sequenced in a study of shared clonotypes between healthy human individuals. The protocol was immunoSEQ multiplex PCR, while the TCRdb copy is restricted to in-frame clones and leaves out a portion. Here the sample spans more than 400,000 clones, around 73% being singletons. The sample consisted of PBMCs. The origin of the receptors is a woman in her thirties or forties in good health. Some clones in this sample may be carry-over from other donors' samples.

The chain joins TRBV4-1 to TRBJ2-7, with TRBD1 matching over 9 bases. V trimming: 0 bases; J trimming: 6 bases; junction bases outside the gene matches: 9. This CDR3 has 16 residues. The germline V gene encodes CDR1 MGHRA and CDR2 YSYEKL. This chain's CDR3 is CASSQDQSDRGGEQYF. As DNA, the CDR3 is TGCGCCAGCAGCCAAGACCAATCGGACAGGGGAGGCGAGCAGTACTTC.

The genes are TRBV11-3 and TRBJ1-1; no clear D. The germline V and J ends were trimmed by 6 bases and 0 bases, with 5 bases remaining between them. The CDR3 extends over 12 amino acids. CDR1 and CDR2 (germline): SGHNT, YENEEA. As DNA, the CDR3 is TGTGCCAGCAGGAGGATGAACACTGAAGCTTTCTTT. Amino acid sequence: CASRRMNTEAFF.

This clone appeared once. J is TRBJ2-7 and V is TRBV2; a possible D gene is TRBD1 (5 bases). The V end lost 6 bases, the J end lost 2 bases, and 11 bases lay between the germline ends. Germline V gene sequence: CDR1 SNHLY, CDR2 FYNNEI. The CDR3 is made up of 13 amino acids. CDR3 in DNA: TGTGCCAGCAGGAGTGACAGTCCCTACGAGCAGTACTTC. It yields the protein CASRSDSPYEQYF.

The chain joins TRBV2 to TRBJ2-4, with a possible D match to TRBD2 (5 bases). Germline CDR1 reads SNHLY; CDR2 reads FYNNEI. The V end was cut by 4 bases, the J end by 3 bases, with 13 bases between. The CDR3 contains 15 residues. The CDR3 sequence is CASSAEGSFKNIQYF. In DNA, the CDR3 is TGTGCCAGCAGTGCTGAGGGATCCTTCAAAAACATTCAGTACTTC.

This clone showed up just a few times. This rearrangement joins TRBV7-2 to TRBJ2-1; 10 bases fit TRBD2. Germline CDR1 and CDR2: SGHTA and FQGNSA. The junction had 6 bases not matched to a gene; V was cut back by 3 bases and J by 7 bases. The CDR3 has 15 amino acids. The CDR3 sequence: CASSFSLAGTNEQFF. The CDR3 coding sequence is TGTGCCAGCAGCTTTTCACTAGCGGGAACGAATGAGCAGTTCTTC.

V is TRBV5-1 and J is TRBJ1-2, with TRBD1 identical over 9 bases. From germline, CDR1 is SGHRS and CDR2 YFSETQ. The CDR3 runs to 15 residues. V lost 5 bases to trimming and J lost 4 bases; unmatched junction nucleotides: 9. CDR3 sequence reads: CASRSGQGAAYGYTF. CDR3 nucleotide sequence: TGCGCCAGCAGATCGGGACAGGGCGCGGCCTATGGCTACACCTTC. The whole variable domain, filled in from reference TRBV5-1 and TRBJ1-2, reads KAGVTQTPRYLIKTRGQQVTLSCSPISGHRSVSWYQQTPGQGLQFLFEYFSETQRNKGNFPGRFSGRQFSNSRSEMNVSTLELGDSALYLCASRSGQGAAYGYTFGSGTRLTVV.

Ten or more counts support this clone. The chain is built from TRBV4-3 and TRBJ2-7; D uncertain. The germline CDR1 and CDR2 sequences are LGHNA and YSLEER. The CDR3 consists of 13 residues. V was pared by 0 bases and J by 6 bases, with 9 bases between. The CDR3 region is CASSQEVGPEQYF. The CDR3 nucleotides are TGCGCCAGCAGCCAAGAGGTAGGGCCCGAGCAGTACTTC.

A word on this clone: Different DNA sequences within this sample yield the same CDR3. The chain uses TRBV27 and TRBJ2-6; no definite D call. In germline, CDR1 is MNHEY, CDR2 SMNVEV (reference sequence). The CDR3 loop spans 13 amino acids. Trimming left V 8 bases short and J 0 bases short, with 5 bases between. CDR3 nucleotides: TGTGCCAGCCGCTCCTCTGGGGCCAACGTCCTGACTTTC. It specifies CASRSSGANVLTF. Full variable domain (outside the CDR3, taken from reference TRBV27 and TRBJ2-6): EAQVTQNPRYLITVTGKKLTVTCSQNMNHEYMSWYRQDPGLGLRQIYYSMNVEVTDKGDVPEGYKVSRKEKRNFPLILESPSPNQTSLYFCASRSSGANVLTFGAGSRLTVL.

This rearrangement joins TRBV7-8 to TRBJ2-1, with D possibly being TRBD1 (6 bases). The V gene's germline CDR1 is SGHVS and CDR2 FQNEAQ. V lost 7 bases to trimming and J lost 3 bases, with 10 bases between them. CDR3 length: 13 residues. DNA for the CDR3: TGTGCCAGCACCAAGACAGGCTACAATGAGCAGTTCTTC. Translation gives CASTKTGYNEQFF.

The V and J genes are TRBV28 and TRBJ2-1, with 8 bases that match TRBD1. Germline values: CDR1 MDHEN, CDR2 SYDVKM. The junction had 10 bases not matched to a gene; V was cut back by 5 bases and J by 7 bases. CDR3 length equals 15 residues. The CDR3 nucleotides are TGTGCCAGCAGTCCACCCCACAGGGGGAGTAATGAGCAGTTCTTC. Encoded protein: CASSPPHRGSNEQFF.

V is TRBV15 and J is TRBJ2-7; weak D call: TRBD1 (7 bases). Germline V lookup: CDR1 LNHNV, CDR2 YYDKDF (reference sequence). The CDR3 spans 14 residues. The V end lost 5 bases, the J end lost 7 bases, and 18 bases lay between the germline ends. This CDR3 is CATSLRDSRGEQYF. CDR3 DNA: TGTGCCACCAGCTTAAGGGACAGCCGGGGGGAGCAGTACTTC.

This clone has only one observation. This sequence joins TRBV29-1 and TRBJ2-7; TRBD1 matches 8 bases. V shed 4 bases, J shed 0 bases, and the junction held 5 bases outside the gene matches. The CDR3 is made up of 14 amino acids. Germline lookup yields CDR1 SQVTM and CDR2 ANQGSEA. The CDR3 sequence: CSVGDRSYSYEQYF. DNA of the CDR3: TGCAGCGTTGGGGACAGGAGCTACTCCTACGAGCAGTACTTC.

The chain couples TRBV6-1 to TRBJ2-7; TRBD1 matches at 10 bases. The CDR3 runs to 15 residues. Per germline, CDR1 MNHNS and CDR2 SASEGT. V lost 4 bases to trimming and J lost 3 bases; unmatched junction nucleotides: 6. CDR3 DNA: TGTGCCAGCAGTGTTAGGACAGGGGGGGACTACGAGCAGTACTTC. Translation gives CASSVRTGGDYEQYF.

Of note for this clone: The junction departs from germline at one end; a sequencing error may be responsible. J is TRBJ1-1 and V is TRBV6-6, with 7 bases identical to TRBD1. This CDR3 region has 14 residues. The germline CDR1 and CDR2 sequences are MNHNY and SVGAGI (reference sequence). The CDR3 nucleotides read TGTGCCAGCAGTGACTCGATTGAGACAGGGAGAGCTTTCTTT. Protein: CASSDSIETGRAFF.

The V and J genes are TRBV6-5 and TRBJ2-2; TRBD2 matches 8 bases. The ends lost 10 bases at V and 6 bases at J; junction bases unmatched: 10. There are 14 residues in the CDR3. Germline CDR1 reads MNHEY; CDR2 reads SVGAGI. As DNA, the CDR3 is TGTGCCACCTTCGGGAGGGCTGGGGCCGGGGAGCTGTTTTTT. It is translated as CATFGRAGAGELFF.

This clone was recorded once. The chain is built from TRBV10-2 and TRBJ2-1; weak D call: TRBD1 (7 bases). Germline V gives CDR1 WSHSY, CDR2 SAAADI. The CDR3 has 11 amino acids. The V end lost 5 bases, the J end lost 13 bases, and 12 bases lay between the germline ends. This chain's CDR3 is CASSPRGEQFF. CDR3 nucleotides: TGCGCCAGCAGTCCCAGGGGGGAACAGTTCTTC.

The V call is TRBV5-1, the J call TRBJ1-2; 7 bases line up with TRBD1. The CDR3 loop spans 16 amino acids. Germline CDR1 SGHRS, CDR2 YFSETQ. Trimming took 2 bases from V and 8 from J; bases not matched to a gene: 15. The CDR3: CASSFTPGQRIGGYTF. CDR3 coding DNA: TGCGCCAGCAGCTTTACTCCGGGACAGAGGATAGGGGGCTACACCTTC.

The CDR3 DNA reads as TGTGCCAGCAGGCCCACAGGGGCAGTTGATCAGCCCCAGCATTTT. Its protein product is CASRPTGAVDQPQHF. This chain links TRBV28 with TRBJ1-5, with 7 bases that match TRBD1. V was clipped by 6 bases and J by 5 bases; unmatched bases: 10. CDR3 size: 15 residues. Germline V gene sequence: CDR1 MDHEN, CDR2 SYDVKM.

The chain joins TRBV21-1 to TRBJ2-3; the D segment call TRBD2 is taken from the table without a DNA check. TRBV21-1 is a pseudogene segment. This CDR3 is 15 amino acids long. In DNA form, the CDR3 reads TGTGCCAGCAGCCCTACTAGCGGGAGCACAGATACGCAGTATTTT. Its protein is CASSPTSGSTDTQYF.

The rearrangement links TRBV2 to TRBJ1-1, with D perhaps matching TRBD1 (6 bases). CDR3 length equals 15 residues. Germline CDR1 is SNHLY and CDR2 is FYNNEI. Trimming pared 6 bases from V and 0 bases from J, leaving 14 bases between. The CDR3 DNA is TGTGCCAGCAGCTTCGGGGGCGCCTTGAACACTGAAGCTTTCTTT. Its protein is CASSFGGALNTEAFF.

This chain joins TRBV29-1 and TRBJ2-7, with 8 bases fitting TRBD1. V gave up 5 bases and J gave up 4 bases; unmatched junction bases: 7. CDR3 length equals 13 residues. Germline assignment: CDR1 SQVTM and CDR2 ANQGSEA. CDR3 DNA sequence: TGCAGCGTTACTCGGACAGGGTCGTACGAGCAGTACTTC. Its protein is CSVTRTGSYEQYF.

V gene TRBV11-2 combines with J gene TRBJ1-1, with 7 bases matching TRBD1. Looked up from germline, CDR1 is SGHAT and CDR2 is FQNNGV. The CDR3 runs to 15 residues. The J segment lost 1 base and the V segment lost 5 bases, leaving 7 bases of the junction unmatched. The CDR3 sequence: CASSPNRDRNTEAFF. CDR3 DNA: TGTGCCAGCAGCCCGAACCGGGACAGGAACACTGAAGCTTTCTTT.